The T cell receptor beta chain described here comes from a study of T cell responses to AZD1222 COVID-19 vaccine (dated by TCRdb to the early 2020s). Broadly, across the study: TCR sequencing covered some 250 trial participants: 200 to 220 given two doses of AZD1222 and approximately 25 given two doses of MenACWY control vaccine. Enrollment into the trials was organized by age into subgroups of 18-55, 56-69 and 70-plus years, and those subgroups contained roughly 150, 30 and 60 TCR-sequenced participants, respectively.

As to this clone: Its antigen remains unidentified. No quality values exist for individual bases; no much larger clone is one base distant.

This sample's time point label indicates: sample from adult after SARS-CoV-2 infection, after symptom onset. A couple of convalescent COVID-19 patients, sampled after symptom onset from adults with prior SARS-CoV-2 infection, were also TCR-sequenced for comparison. V lost 6 bases and J lost 6 bases, and the count of bases not matched to a germline gene is 6. Reading from cysteine to phenylalanine, the CDR3 counts 13 amino acids. The kept DNA is CDR3 alone, 39 bases in frame from the first base. In the germline V gene, CDR1 corresponds to SGHTA and CDR2 to FQGNSA. Study-wide conclusions, independent of this receptor: Conclusions about previously exposed vaccinees are limited because only five to seven AZD1222 recipients were SARS-CoV-2 seropositive at baseline. Because no day 14 peak-response samples were available, repertoires were characterized only after the peak T cell response. The whole spike protein was spanned by vaccine-associated CD4 TCRs, and dominant responses were seen in regions 160-218 and 743-854. Reportedly, close to half of the unique spike-specific TCRs recognized epitopes lying outside the regions that are mutated in the B.1.351 and B.1.1.7 variants. After two AZD1222 doses, both the breadth and the depth of spike-specific TCRs were significantly higher than at day 0 and than in MenACWY recipients. Participants were mostly white British, with more females than males. The authors suggested clonal diversity may have been underestimated. The 56-69-year group was small, and its depth increase did not reach significance, likely because of low power.

The CDR3 regions of human TCRbeta chains were subjected to immunosequencing. The published analysis was carried out like this. TCRs in the repertoires were compared against a reference library of SARS-CoV-2-specific TCRs that had been generated with the MIRA antigen-specificity platform. Breadth meant the fraction of unique TCRs that were SARS-CoV-2-associated, whereas depth meant the fraction of total T cells that were SARS-CoV-2-associated. Each spike-specific TCR was assigned to its reactive spike region and to a CD4 or CD8 class using the MIRA data. Log10-transformed breadth and depth values were compared by one-way ANOVA with Sidak's multiple comparisons tests. TCRdb holds this immuneACCESS table with in-frame rearrangements only. Some clones are missing; in checked studies, unresolved V genes explain under half, and the rest has no known cause. The V and J calls and clone size are taken from that table; D and trimming were inferred from the DNA. The sample table records about 150,000 clones; 80% to 90% of these occur just once. The ten top clones hold 5.5% to 8% of the sample.

This receptor was identified in an adult who had recovered from COVID-19. The material was peripheral blood, obtained after recovery from COVID-19. The chain employs TRBV7-2 and TRBJ2-7, with 9 bases matching TRBD2. The CDR3 loop reads CASSYSGRAEQYF. The bases read TGTGCCAGCAGTTATAGCGGGAGAGCCGAGCAGTACTTC.